This TCR beta chain was identified in a study of blood T cell repertoires in COVID-19. TCRdb's table, derived via immunoSEQ multiplex PCR, lists solely in-frame clones and lacks some. The sample comprises hundreds of thousands of clones, under 90% of which are singletons, and 6.5% rests with the top ten. Losses at the gene ends were 1 base for V and 5 bases for J; bases not matched to a gene: 6. This CDR3 contains 15 residues. Germline values: CDR1 LGHDT, CDR2 YNNKEL (reference sequence). Input material: peripheral blood. The rearrangement uses TRBV3-1 (or the pseudogene TRBV3-2) and TRBJ2-5; 8 bases fit TRBD2. This TCR was sampled from a man between 60 and 70 years old who had recovered from COVID-19. The CDR3: CASSQVEGGGETQYF. CDR3 bases: TGTGCCAGCAGCCAAGTCGAGGGCGGGGGGGAGACCCAGTACTTC.